Listed here are 10 T cell receptor beta chains from one sample, sequenced in a study of T cells in tuberculosis. Clones were sequenced by immunoSEQ multiplex PCR, and TCRdb holds only the in-frame ones, with some missing. Here the sample spans some 23,000 clones, about 92% being singletons. The source material was PBMCs. The source of these receptors is a donor between 5 and 29 years old with latent tuberculosis or without tuberculosis infection. Some clones in this sample may be carry-over from other donors' samples.

The rearrangement uses TRBV30 and TRBJ2-1; 7 bases are a match to TRBD1. Per the germline V gene, CDR1 is GTSNPN and CDR2 is SVGIG (reference sequence). V shed 0 bases and J 6 bases; nucleotides not matched to a gene: 14. The CDR3 length is 17 residues. The CDR3 nucleotides read TGTGCCTGGAGTGTGGGTTTTCCGGGACAGATATTCAATGAGCAGTTCTTC. Its translation is CAWSVGFPGQIFNEQFF.

V usage is TRBV29-1 and J usage is TRBJ2-2; the match to TRBD2 covers 7 bases. CDR1 is SQVTM, CDR2 ANQGSEA, per germline. This CDR3 comprises 14 residues. After removal of 3 bases from V and 4 bases from J, the junction contained 5 bases not matched to a gene. The CDR3 is CSVESREGTGELFF. CDR3 DNA: TGCAGCGTTGAGTCCAGGGAGGGCACCGGGGAGCTGTTTTTT.

The gene calls are TRBV6-5 and TRBJ1-1; 9 nucleotides match TRBD1. The V and J ends lost 6 bases and 7 bases, in that order; junction bases with no gene match: 12. The CDR3 runs to 15 residues. Germline values: CDR1 MNHEY, CDR2 SVGAGI. This CDR3 is CASSSSGTGLNEAFF. CDR3 bases: TGTGCCAGCAGCTCTTCCGGGACAGGGCTAAATGAAGCTTTCTTT.

The CDR3 reads CAWRFRTGVGYTF. The DNA for the CDR3 is TGTGCCTGGAGGTTTCGTACAGGCGTCGGCTACACCTTC. This chain links TRBV30 with TRBJ1-2, with TRBD1 as a possible D gene (5 bases). The CDR3 is 13 amino acids. From germline, CDR1 is GTSNPN and CDR2 SVGIG (reference sequence). V lost 3 bases and J 8 bases, leaving 16 bases between the germline ends.

The chain carries TRBV5-1 and TRBJ2-7; the match to TRBD1 covers 7 bases. The ends lost 0 bases at V and 1 base at J; junction bases unmatched: 1. The length of the CDR3 is 14 residues. The germline V gene has CDR1 SGHRS and CDR2 YFSETQ. CDR3 sequence: CASSLGQGSYEQYF. The CDR3 DNA sequence: TGCGCCAGCAGCTTGGGACAGGGATCCTACGAGCAGTACTTC.

The V and J genes are TRBV7-2 and TRBJ1-6; tentative D call: TRBD1 (6 bases). This CDR3 is 19 amino acids long. Looked up from germline, CDR1 is SGHTA and CDR2 is FQGNSA. The V end was cut by 5 bases, the J end by 0 bases, with 20 bases between. The CDR3 region is CASSHRRGGASSYNSPLHF. CDR3 DNA sequence: TGTGCCAGCAGCCACCGTCGGGGGGGGGCTAGCTCCTATAATTCACCCCTCCACTTT.

V gene TRBV7-2 combines with J gene TRBJ2-3, with 8 bases that match TRBD2. With 4 bases clipped from V and 2 bases from J, the junction kept 5 bases outside the gene matches. The CDR3 covers 15 residues. Germline V gene lookup returns CDR1 SGHTA and CDR2 FQGNSA. CDR3 residues: CASSSSGWDTDTQYF. The CDR3, as DNA: TGTGCCAGCAGCTCTAGCGGGTGGGACACAGATACGCAGTATTTT.

This chain joins TRBV5-1 and TRBJ2-1; 9 bases align to TRBD1. Germline V gene data show CDR1 as SGHRS and CDR2 as YFSETQ. The CDR3 is 13 amino acids. Trimming removed 0 bases from V and 8 bases from J; junction bases left unmatched: 0. CDR3: CASSLGTGDEQFF. The CDR3 DNA is TGCGCCAGCAGCTTGGGGACAGGGGATGAGCAGTTCTTC.

The chain carries TRBV27 and TRBJ2-7, with 9 bases aligning to TRBD2. Germline CDR1 MNHEY, CDR2 SMNVEV (reference sequence). J gave up 6 bases and V 8 bases, and 14 bases lay outside the gene matches. The CDR3 loop spans 15 amino acids. CDR3 protein: CASGGKRGAVGEQYF. The CDR3 bases are TGTGCCAGCGGGGGTAAGCGGGGGGCCGTCGGCGAGCAGTACTTC.

The chain joins TRBV5-1 to TRBJ2-3, with no clear D. V dropped 3 bases and J dropped 2 bases, with 19 bases sitting between them. The CDR3 is 17 amino acids. Germline values: CDR1 SGHRS, CDR2 YFSETQ. The CDR3 nucleotides are TGCGCCAGCAGCTCCGTTCTAACACCCTACTACACAGATACGCAGTATTTT. It codes for CASSSVLTPYYTDTQYF.